Listed here is a single T cell receptor (beta chain). This sample is part of a study of cytomegalovirus exposure and HLA in healthy donors. Study-wide context: Genetic ancestry analysis placed around four fifths of the 300 to 500 donors that were genotyped in the Caucasian-associated cluster.

CDR3 size: 13 residues. Germline values: CDR1 SQVTM, CDR2 ANQGSEA. V was shortened by 4 bases and J by 7 bases, with 16 bases between the two germline ends. 60 Vbeta and 13 Jbeta primers were used in PCR. TCRdb's copy holds only in-frame clones and misses some; the assay was immunoSEQ multiplex PCR. The sample contains roughly 100,000 clones, over 55% of which appear only once. Sequencing used PBMCs. This receptor was identified in a boy aged 5-17 years in good health and CMV-seropositive. The chain has TRBV29-1 and TRBJ1-1; a weak D match, TRBD1 (6 bases). CDR3 nucleotides: TGCAGCGTTGGGAGGGGGGGTATTCTTGAAGCTTTCTTT. Encoded protein: CSVGRGGILEAFF. The variable domain in full, with the rest retrieved from reference TRBV29-1 and TRBJ1-1, is SAVISQKPSRDICQRGTSLTIQCQVDSQVTMMFWYRQQPGQSLTLIATANQGSEATYESGFVIDKFPISRPNLTFSTLTVSNMSPEDSSIYLCSVGRGGILEAFFGQGTRLTVV.